The 30 T cell receptor beta chains reported below all come from one sample, sequenced in a study of OX40 agonist ivuxolimab in advanced cancers. Profiling relied on immunoSEQ multiplex PCR, and the TCRdb table lists in-frame clones only, not all of them. Of 55,000 to 85,000 clones listed, roughly 90% are singletons. Here the sequenced sample was CD4+ or CD8+ T cells sorted from blood, taken in a trial of the OX40 agonist ivuxolimab. Receptors originate from an adult with an advanced solid tumor such as melanoma, head and neck, liver or kidney cancer.

The V gene is TRBV13, the J gene TRBJ2-3, with 7 bases fitting TRBD2. J lost 0 bases, V lost 4 bases, and 16 bases had no gene match. The CDR3 spans 19 residues. Germline lookup yields CDR1 PRHDT and CDR2 FYEKMQ (reference sequence). The CDR3 reads CASSSLLAEAYASTDTQYF. As DNA, the CDR3 is TGTGCCAGCAGCTCTCTCCTAGCGGAGGCTTATGCTAGCACAGATACGCAGTATTTT.

The chain is built from TRBV2 and TRBJ2-1; 12 bases agree with TRBD2. From germline, CDR1 is SNHLY and CDR2 FYNNEI. The CDR3 runs to 17 residues. The V segment lost 4 bases and the J segment 3 bases; nucleotides outside the gene matches: 7. The CDR3 loop reads CASSVGLAGGLYNEQFF. The CDR3 coding sequence is TGTGCCAGCAGTGTGGGCCTAGCGGGGGGGCTCTACAATGAGCAGTTCTTC.

CDR3 nucleotide sequence: TGTGCCAGCACTGGAACTAGCGGGGGGAACGAGCAGTACTTC. Protein product: CASTGTSGGNEQYF. The chain links TRBV2 to TRBJ2-7; 12 bases are a match to TRBD2. This CDR3 has 14 amino acids. After removal of 7 bases from V and 5 bases from J, the junction contained 6 bases not matched to a gene. Germline assignment: CDR1 SNHLY and CDR2 FYNNEI.

The rearrangement links TRBV11-3 to TRBJ2-7, with 7 bases that match TRBD1. Germline V gene data show CDR1 as SGHNT and CDR2 as YENEEA. With V trimmed by 3 bases and J by 3 bases, 2 bases remained unmatched. The CDR3 consists of 13 residues. Here the CDR3 reads CASSFAGGYEQYF. CDR3 coding DNA: TGTGCCAGCAGCTTTGCAGGGGGCTACGAGCAGTACTTC.

V usage is TRBV6-1 and J usage is TRBJ1-5, with a weak D call TRBD1 (6 bases). V was pared by 1 base and J by 4 bases, with 11 bases between. The germline CDR1 and CDR2 sequences are MNHNS and SASEGT. The CDR3 consists of 15 residues. CDR3 sequence (DNA): TGTGCCAGCAGTGAAGACAGGGCAATAAATCAGCCCCAGCATTTT. Its protein is CASSEDRAINQPQHF.

This chain connects TRBV6-5 to TRBJ2-7, with 10 bases lining up with TRBD2. The germline gives CDR1 MNHEY, CDR2 SVGAGI. Unmatched junction bases numbered 3, after V lost 0 bases and J lost 1 base. This CDR3 comprises 16 residues. The chain's CDR3 is CASSYSLAGPSYEQYF. Here the CDR3 DNA reads TGTGCCAGCAGTTACTCACTAGCGGGGCCTTCCTACGAGCAGTACTTC.

This clone was recorded once. This chain links TRBV4-2 with TRBJ2-3; 9 bases align to TRBD1. The CDR3 spans 18 residues. Germline V lookup: CDR1 LGHNA, CDR2 YNFKEQ. V was clipped by 0 bases and J by 0 bases; unmatched bases: 7. The CDR3 region has the DNA TGTGCCAGCAGCCAAGAGGGGACAGGGACGAGAAGCACAGATACGCAGTATTTT. The encoded protein is CASSQEGTGTRSTDTQYF.

V is TRBV5-6 and J is TRBJ1-1; D is undetermined. Germline loops: CDR1 SGHDT, CDR2 YYEEEE. Between the trimmed V and J ends, which lost 0 bases and 6 bases, there was a span of 9 bases. The CDR3 runs to 13 residues. The CDR3 DNA reads TGTGCCAGCAGCTTGGCGGGTAACGCTGAAGCTTTCTTT. Its protein is CASSLAGNAEAFF.

V is TRBV5-1 and J is TRBJ1-3; D gene ambiguous. This CDR3 comprises 11 residues. V gave up 3 bases and J gave up 8 bases, with 6 bases separating them. CDR1 is SGHRS, CDR2 YFSETQ, per germline. In DNA, the CDR3 is TGCGCCAGCAGCTATGGGGACACCATATATTTT. As protein: CASSYGDTIYF.

V is TRBV6-5 and J is TRBJ1-4; D remains ambiguous. V lost 6 bases to trimming and J lost 6 bases, with 2 bases between them. The CDR3 sequence is 10 residues long. Germline-derived CDR1 and CDR2 are MNHEY and SVGAGI. CDR3 in amino acids: CASRDEKLFF. For the CDR3, the DNA is TGTGCCAGCAGAGATGAAAAACTGTTTTTT.

The rearrangement uses TRBV6-5 and TRBJ2-2, with D hard to call. The germline V gene has CDR1 MNHEY and CDR2 SVGAGI. The CDR3 has 12 residues. The CDR3 bases are TGTGGGGTGGGGTACAACACCGGGGAGCTGTTTTTT. Translated, it gives CGVGYNTGELFF.

The chain employs TRBV12-5 and TRBJ1-1, with TRBD1 identical over 8 bases. Germline CDR1 is LGHNT and CDR2 is FRNRAP. This CDR3 comprises 14 residues. V lost 3 bases and J lost 3; bases outside the gene matches: 3. The CDR3 protein is CASGLGQGYTEAFF. DNA of the CDR3: TGTGCTAGTGGTTTAGGACAGGGATACACTGAAGCTTTCTTT.

DNA for the CDR3: TGCGCCAGCAGTCAACTTCGTCTAGTACCAGGAAACACCATATATTTT. It is translated as CASSQLRLVPGNTIYF. The chain recombines TRBV23-1 with TRBJ1-3; D uncertain. TRBV23-1 has ORF status, its function being uncertain. The CDR3 has 16 residues. V lost 2 bases to trimming and J lost 4 bases, with 15 bases between them.

This clone was seen a single time. Other DNA sequences in this sample translate to the same CDR3. The rearrangement joins TRBV27 to TRBJ2-2; D is unresolved. Germline V gene lookup returns CDR1 MNHEY and CDR2 SMNVEV (reference sequence). Trimming removed 2 bases from V and 5 bases from J, with 15 bases in between. The CDR3 is 16 residues long. The CDR3 loop is CASSLMPPVSTGELFF. CDR3 nucleotide sequence: TGTGCCAGCAGTTTAATGCCCCCAGTTAGTACCGGGGAGCTGTTTTTT.

J is TRBJ1-1 and V is TRBV5-4; 10 nucleotides match TRBD1. CDR1 is SGHNT, CDR2 YYREEE, per germline (reference sequence). With V trimmed by 2 bases and J by 6 bases, 16 bases remained unmatched. This CDR3 comprises 18 residues. CDR3 amino acids: CASSFLRQGAAGSSEAFF. CDR3 DNA: TGTGCCAGCAGCTTCCTGAGACAGGGGGCCGCTGGGTCGTCTGAAGCTTTCTTT.

The V and J genes are TRBV7-8 and TRBJ2-7; 7 bases are a match to TRBD2. CDR1 and CDR2 (germline): SGHVS, FQNEAQ. V lost 2 bases to trimming and J lost 9 bases; unmatched junction nucleotides: 10. This CDR3 comprises 14 residues. The CDR3 coding sequence is TGTGCCAGCAGCTTAAATCGGGGGGACGCAGCGCAGTACTTC. Translated: CASSLNRGDAAQYF.

The chain couples TRBV9 to TRBJ2-1; TRBD2 matches at 10 bases. This CDR3 comprises 15 residues. The germline CDR1 and CDR2 sequences are SGDLS and YYNGEE. V shed 7 bases, J shed 7 bases, and the junction held 11 bases outside the gene matches. The chain's CDR3 is CASAGGTSAGNEQFF. The CDR3, as DNA: TGTGCCAGCGCTGGGGGGACTAGCGCGGGAAATGAGCAGTTCTTC.

This clone was observed a handful of times. The genes are TRBV11-1 and TRBJ1-2; D call uncertain. Germline assignment: CDR1 SGHAT and CDR2 FQDESV (reference sequence). V was pared by 3 bases and J by 4 bases, with 12 bases between. This CDR3 region has 14 residues. The CDR3: CASSLTGNGYGYTF. The CDR3 bases are TGTGCCAGCAGCTTGACCGGGAATGGCTATGGCTACACCTTC. Drawing the rest from reference TRBV11-1 and TRBJ1-2, the complete variable domain is EAEVAQSPRYKITEKSQAVAFWCDPISGHATLYWYRQILGQGPELLVQFQDESVVDDSQLPKDRFSAERLKGVDSTLKIQPAELGDSAMYLCASSLTGNGYGYTFGSGTRLTVV.

The rearrangement joins TRBV9 to TRBJ2-3; D is perhaps TRBD1 or TRBD2 (5 bases each). The CDR3 runs 15 residues. With 3 bases removed from V and 2 bases from J, the gap between germline ends came to 13 bases. CDR1 and CDR2 from the germline V gene are SGDLS and YYNGEE. The CDR3 loop is CASSASGTDTDTQYF. DNA of the CDR3: TGTGCCAGCAGCGCTTCTGGGACCGACACAGATACGCAGTATTTT.

This rearrangement joins TRBV6-5 to TRBJ2-7; 8 bases agree with TRBD1. The V gene's germline CDR1 is MNHEY and CDR2 SVGAGI. J was trimmed by 4 bases and V by 8 bases; bases with no gene match: 4. The CDR3 covers 12 residues. The DNA of the CDR3 is TGTGCCAGCCGGACAGGGAAATACGAGCAGTACTTC. Translating gives CASRTGKYEQYF.

The chain couples TRBV11-2 to TRBJ2-3; 7 bases are a match to TRBD1. This CDR3 region has 15 residues. Germline V gene data show CDR1 as SGHAT and CDR2 as FQNNGV. Trimming at V came to 4 bases and at J to 2 bases, leaving 6 bases not matched to a gene. CDR3 DNA: TGTGCCAGCAGCTCCTCCGGGACAGACACAGATACGCAGTATTTT. Residues: CASSSSGTDTDTQYF.

V usage is TRBV2 and J usage is TRBJ2-2, with 12 bases matching TRBD2. This CDR3 has 15 amino acids. V dropped 6 bases and J dropped 6; count of bases not matched to a gene: 5. Germline V CDR1 and CDR2: SNHLY, FYNNEI. The CDR3 region is CASSDLAGGAGELFF. The CDR3 bases are TGTGCCAGCAGCGATCTAGCGGGGGGGGCCGGGGAGCTGTTTTTT. Filled out from reference TRBV2 and TRBJ2-2, the complete variable domain reads EPEVTQTPSHQVTQMGQEVILRCVPISNHLYFYWYRQILGQKVEFLVSFYNNEISEKSEIFDDQFSVERPDGSNFTLKIRSTKLEDSAMYFCASSDLAGGAGELFFGEGSRLTVL.

The gene calls are TRBV11-2 and TRBJ2-3, with 7 bases aligning to TRBD2. Germline lookup yields CDR1 SGHAT and CDR2 FQNNGV. This CDR3 has 17 residues. The V and J ends lost 5 bases and 1 base, in that order; junction bases with no gene match: 12. The CDR3 reads CASSEGWLAGGTDTQYF. Here the CDR3 DNA reads TGTGCCAGCAGCGAAGGATGGTTGGCGGGGGGCACAGATACGCAGTATTTT.

This rearrangement joins TRBV14 to TRBJ2-2; D gene unclear. CDR3 length equals 15 residues. Trimming removed 1 base at V and 7 bases at J, with 13 bases between. Germline-derived CDR1 and CDR2 are SGHDN and FVKESK. CDR3 coding DNA: TGTGCCAGCAGCCAAGGGGAAGGAATCGGCGGGGAGCTGTTTTTT. It codes for CASSQGEGIGGELFF.

J is TRBJ2-7 and V is TRBV6-6; D perhaps matches TRBD1 (5 bases). In germline, CDR1 is MNHNY, CDR2 SVGAGI (reference sequence). The CDR3 totals 14 residues. V was cut by 2 bases and J by 1 base, with 9 bases left in between. The DNA for the CDR3 is TGTGCCAGCAGTTACCCAGGGCCTTCCTACGAGCAGTACTTC. Protein sequence: CASSYPGPSYEQYF.

The rearrangement links TRBV2 to TRBJ2-1; D is undetermined. Per the germline V gene, CDR1 is SNHLY and CDR2 is FYNNEI. V lost 6 bases and J 5 bases, leaving 17 bases between the germline ends. The length of the CDR3 is 15 residues. CDR3 DNA: TGTGCCAGCAGAGCGACACTCGAATCTCACAATGAGCAGTTCTTC. This gives the protein CASRATLESHNEQFF.

The J gene is TRBJ2-7, the V gene TRBV14; D uncertain. The CDR3 is 12 residues long. CDR1 and CDR2 (germline): SGHDN, FVKESK. Trimming shortened V by 5 bases and J by 7 bases, and 12 bases separated the two germline ends. This CDR3 reads CASSEHMGEQYF. CDR3 sequence (DNA): TGTGCCAGCAGCGAACACATGGGTGAGCAGTACTTC.

The chain has TRBV29-1 and TRBJ1-2, with a tentative D call TRBD1 (5 bases). Germline values: CDR1 SQVTM, CDR2 ANQGSEA. The CDR3 has 12 amino acids. The V gene lost 0 bases and the J gene lost 8 bases, with 10 bases spanning the gap. This CDR3 reads CSVEDRGKGYTF. Written as DNA, the CDR3 is TGCAGCGTTGAAGATCGGGGGAAGGGCTACACCTTC.

The rearrangement links TRBV5-4 to TRBJ2-1; 8 bases agree with TRBD2. Germline loops: CDR1 SGHNT, CDR2 YYREEE (reference sequence). J lost 6 bases, V lost 4 bases, and 9 bases had no gene match. The CDR3 is 15 amino acids. The CDR3 bases are TGTGCCAGCAGCCCACCCATAGCGGGGTTCAATGAGCAGTTCTTC. Translating it yields CASSPPIAGFNEQFF.

The chain recombines TRBV27 with TRBJ2-1; 10 positions match TRBD2. The CDR3 spans 14 residues. CDR1 MNHEY and CDR2 SMNVEV come from the germline V gene (reference sequence). V gave up 5 bases and J gave up 4 bases; unmatched junction bases: 2. The CDR3 coding sequence is TGTGCCAGCAGTCAAGCGGGGGGGTACAATGAGCAGTTCTTC. Translated: CASSQAGGYNEQFF.